This TCR beta chain is drawn from a study of PD-L1 blockade in urothelial cancer. At the level of the study: Atezolizumab at 1,200 mg intravenously every 3 weeks was started by patients around 2014. Blood yielded a median of around 150,000 T cells per sample. Study conclusions and caveats: TCR clonality was measured in pretreatment peripheral blood. Clonality below the median predicted better survival.

This CDR3 contains 15 residues. Trimming at V came to 0 bases and at J to 6 bases, leaving 3 bases not matched to a gene. In germline, CDR1 is SGDLS, CDR2 YYNGEE. The investigators introduced synthetic TCR analog templates into each PCR as spikes. The assay was immunoSEQ multiplex PCR, and TCRdb's table has in-frame clones only and misses some. The sample includes roughly 32,000 clones, approximately 82% of them seen just once. In the case of this clone: Its antigen is not known.

The TCR comes from a man aged 55 to 70 with urothelial cancer. The chain employs TRBV9 and TRBJ2-2; 9 nucleotides align to TRBD2. The starting material was PBMCs, obtained around atezolizumab (anti-PD-L1) treatment. The CDR3 DNA follows: TGTGCCAGCAGCGTAGTTGCGGGGGGGCCCGGGGAGCTGTTTTTT. Protein: CASSVVAGGPGELFF. Complete variable domain (other parts from reference TRBV9 and TRBJ2-2): DSGVTQTPKHLITATGQRVTLRCSPRSGDLSVYWYQQSLDQGLQFLIQYYNGEERAKGNILERFSAQQFPDLHSELNLSSLELGDSALYFCASSVVAGGPGELFFGEGSRLTVL.